This T cell receptor (beta chain) comes out of a study of Tregs in tolerant kidney transplant recipients. General study points: Changing PCR primers prevented nucleotide comparison between some patients' samples.

Note on this clone: Its antigen is not known.

Assay used: immunoSEQ multiplex PCR; TCRdb lists only in-frame clones, some missing. The table includes tens of thousands of clones, 90% to 95% detected once. This CDR3 has 11 amino acids. Germline V CDR1 and CDR2: SQVTM, ANQGSEA. V was clipped by 7 bases and J by 3 bases, with 10 bases between them. The nonmyeloablative bone marrow transplants came from related graft donors, with transient mixed chimerism. This TCR was recovered from a human patient who received a combined kidney and bone marrow transplant. The graft donor may account for some of the T cells. The V gene is TRBV29-1, the J gene TRBJ2-7; D is possibly TRBD1 (6 bases). The material sequenced was CD4+ T cells from blood (PBMCs), taken 24 months after the transplant. CDR3 in amino acids: CSAGHHYEQYF. DNA for the CDR3: TGCAGCGCGGGACACCACTACGAGCAGTACTTC.